There are a few counts of the clone carrying this TCR beta chain. What it binds is not known. When ophthalmopathy did not progress within 18 months, Graves' hyperthyroidism was considered stable. The patients, who ranged from 18 to 65 in age, presented with newly diagnosed hyperthyroidism lasting under 2 months. Every diagnosis used clinical symptoms, serum thyroxine and TRAb, thyroid ultrasound and orbital computed tomography. TCR beta CDR3 sequences were amplified from RNA transcripts. HTBI primers drove first-round RT-PCR of the TCR CDR3. Each CDR3 protein gets one entry after TCRdb re-called the multiplex PCR reads with MiXCR. The data hold 500,000 to 750,000 distinct CDR3 sequences, with 46% observed a single time. The source of the sample is a study of T cells in Graves' hyperthyroidism and ophthalmopathy. Study-level results: Within blood appeared most thyroid clonotypes that had expanded above 0.001.

The V gene's germline CDR1 is MGHRA and CDR2 YSYEKL. With V trimmed by 3 bases and J by 8 bases, 11 bases remained unmatched. The CDR3 extends over 17 amino acids. The sequence was obtained from a woman aged 18-35 years with Graves' hyperthyroidism. The specimen sequenced was peripheral blood or thyroid tissue (not recorded which). This chain connects TRBV4-1 to TRBJ1-4; 11 bases fit TRBD1. CDR3: CASSHRDRGSTGEKLFF. In DNA form, the CDR3 reads TGCGCCAGCAGCCACCGGGACAGGGGGTCGACGGGAGAAAAACTGTTTTTT.